These T cell receptor beta chains were read from a single sample in a study of T cell responses to AZD1222 COVID-19 vaccine. Profiling relied on immunoSEQ multiplex PCR, and the TCRdb table lists in-frame clones only, not all of them. This sample has 70,000 or so clones, with about nine tenths found just once. The sequences come from peripheral blood, collected on day 0 of AZD1222 vaccination. These receptors were obtained from an adult in good health. The CDR3 runs from the conserved cysteine through the conserved F or W. Each record gives: CDR3 length, J gene, V gene, clone size, D gene, CDR3 protein, CDR3 DNA. A D gene is named only where the DNA matches it firmly. Clone size is given for some rows only: seen once, a few or many times, or a class if the clone is expanded.

len: 14
j_gene: TRBJ1-6
v_gene: TRBV30
abundance: once
d_gene: .
CDR3aa: CAWSEGSLNSPLHF
CDR3nt: TGTGCCTGGAGTGAAGGCTCCCTTAATTCACCCCTCCACTTT

len: 15
j_gene: TRBJ2-5
v_gene: TRBV19
abundance: .
d_gene: .
CDR3aa: CASSVHTTGEETQYF
CDR3nt: TGTGCCAGTAGTGTCCACACCACGGGTGAAGAGACCCAGTACTTC

len: 13
j_gene: TRBJ2-4
v_gene: TRBV25-1
abundance: .
d_gene: .
CDR3aa: CASSESPKNIQYF
CDR3nt: TGTGCCAGCAGTGAATCCCCCAAAAACATTCAGTACTTC

len: 14
j_gene: TRBJ1-6
v_gene: TRBV28
abundance: .
d_gene: .
CDR3aa: CASSLSVQRSPLHF
CDR3nt: TGTGCCAGCAGTTTATCGGTACAGCGTTCACCCCTCCACTTT

len: 15
j_gene: TRBJ1-5
v_gene: TRBV6-2/TRBV6-3
abundance: .
d_gene: .
CDR3aa: CASSAPGAGTRLLHF
CDR3nt: TGTGCCAGCAGTGCTCCCGGGGCGGGGACAAGACTCCTGCATTTT

len: 16
j_gene: TRBJ1-1
v_gene: TRBV4-1
abundance: .
d_gene: .
CDR3aa: CASSQIVGRGNTEAFF
CDR3nt: TGCGCCAGCAGCCAGATAGTGGGGAGGGGGAACACTGAAGCTTTCTTT

len: 12
j_gene: TRBJ2-7
v_gene: TRBV28
abundance: once
d_gene: .
CDR3aa: CASSLNPYEQYF
CDR3nt: TGTGCCAGCAGTTTAAATCCCTACGAGCAGTACTTC

len: 17
j_gene: TRBJ2-5
v_gene: TRBV27
abundance: .
d_gene: TRBD1
CDR3aa: CASSPRQGVGSKETQYF
CDR3nt: TGTGCCAGCAGTCCCAGACAGGGTGTAGGATCCAAAGAGACCCAGTACTTC

len: 13
j_gene: TRBJ1-2
v_gene: TRBV5-1
abundance: few
d_gene: .
CDR3aa: CASSLGGDYGYTF
CDR3nt: TGCGCCAGCAGCTTGGGAGGGGACTATGGCTACACCTTC

len: 18
j_gene: TRBJ2-7
v_gene: TRBV28
abundance: few
d_gene: TRBD1
CDR3aa: CASSFPSPRDRFSYEQYF
CDR3nt: TGTGCCAGCAGTTTCCCCTCTCCCAGGGACAGATTCTCCTACGAGCAGTACTTC

len: 16
j_gene: TRBJ1-6
v_gene: TRBV7-6
abundance: .
d_gene: TRBD1
CDR3aa: CASSQRQGAWNSPLHF
CDR3nt: TGTGCCAGCAGCCAAAGACAGGGGGCGTGGAATTCACCCCTCCACTTT

len: 14
j_gene: TRBJ2-1
v_gene: TRBV5-1
abundance: once
d_gene: .
CDR3aa: CASSLGGPYNEQFF
CDR3nt: TGCGCCAGCAGCTTGGGAGGACCCTACAATGAGCAGTTCTTC

len: 17
j_gene: TRBJ1-1
v_gene: TRBV5-1
abundance: few
d_gene: .
CDR3aa: CASSGRDIRLGNTEAFF
CDR3nt: TGCGCCAGCAGTGGCCGGGACATCAGGCTCGGGAACACTGAAGCTTTCTTT

len: 15
j_gene: TRBJ2-3
v_gene: TRBV9
abundance: .
d_gene: .
CDR3aa: CASSVNPIGTDTQYF
CDR3nt: TGTGCCAGCAGCGTTAACCCCATCGGAACAGATACGCAGTATTTT

len: 14
j_gene: TRBJ1-1
v_gene: TRBV7-2
abundance: .
d_gene: TRBD1
CDR3aa: CASSFRQGETEAFF
CDR3nt: TGTGCCAGCAGCTTCAGACAGGGCGAAACTGAAGCTTTCTTT

len: 17
j_gene: TRBJ1-5
v_gene: TRBV2
abundance: .
d_gene: .
CDR3aa: CASKGVGGDSGNQPQHF
CDR3nt: TGTGCCAGCAAGGGGGTCGGAGGGGATAGCGGCAATCAGCCCCAGCATTTT

len: 15
j_gene: TRBJ2-3
v_gene: TRBV6-5
abundance: .
d_gene: TRBD2
CDR3aa: CASSLERGGTDTQYF
CDR3nt: TGTGCCAGCAGTCTCGAGCGGGGGGGCACAGATACGCAGTATTTT

len: 15
j_gene: TRBJ1-5
v_gene: TRBV6-2/TRBV6-3
abundance: .
d_gene: TRBD1
CDR3aa: CASSYGGQDNQPQHF
CDR3nt: TGTGCCAGCAGTTACGGGGGACAGGACAATCAGCCCCAGCATTTT

len: 15
j_gene: TRBJ2-6
v_gene: TRBV7-2
abundance: .
d_gene: .
CDR3aa: CASSPLFTGANVLTF
CDR3nt: TGTGCCAGCAGTCCCCTTTTCACTGGGGCCAACGTCCTGACTTTC

len: 12
j_gene: TRBJ1-2
v_gene: TRBV7-9
abundance: .
d_gene: .
CDR3aa: CASSSFLYGYTF
CDR3nt: TGTGCCAGCAGCTCGTTCCTTTATGGCTACACCTTC

len: 15
j_gene: TRBJ1-2
v_gene: TRBV6-6
abundance: .
d_gene: .
CDR3aa: CASSYHTSEVWGYTF
CDR3nt: TGTGCCAGCAGTTACCACACCTCGGAGGTTTGGGGCTACACCTTC

len: 15
j_gene: TRBJ2-4
v_gene: TRBV7-8
abundance: .
d_gene: .
CDR3aa: CASSRAPPLENIQYF
CDR3nt: TGTGCCAGCAGCCGAGCGCCCCCGTTGGAAAACATTCAGTACTTC

len: 16
j_gene: TRBJ2-2
v_gene: TRBV5-6
abundance: .
d_gene: .
CDR3aa: CASSYLQGPNTGELFF
CDR3nt: TGTGCCAGCAGCTACCTACAGGGCCCGAACACCGGGGAGCTGTTTTTT

len: 15
j_gene: TRBJ2-7
v_gene: TRBV19
abundance: .
d_gene: .
CDR3aa: CASSLYHDPSYEQYF
CDR3nt: TGTGCCAGTAGCCTTTACCATGACCCCTCCTACGAGCAGTACTTC

len: 16
j_gene: TRBJ2-3
v_gene: TRBV5-1
abundance: .
d_gene: .
CDR3aa: CASSLEGQPSTDTQYF
CDR3nt: TGCGCCAGCAGCTTGGAAGGACAGCCTAGCACAGATACGCAGTATTTT

len: 14
j_gene: TRBJ1-4
v_gene: TRBV28
abundance: .
d_gene: .
CDR3aa: CASGDYATNEKLFF
CDR3nt: TGTGCCAGCGGGGATTATGCAACTAATGAAAAACTGTTTTTT

len: 14
j_gene: TRBJ2-3
v_gene: TRBV5-1
abundance: once
d_gene: .
CDR3aa: CASSGGQSTDTQYF
CDR3nt: TGCGCCAGCAGCGGGGGCCAGAGCACAGATACGCAGTATTTT

len: 13
j_gene: TRBJ1-5
v_gene: TRBV18
abundance: .
d_gene: TRBD1
CDR3aa: CASSRDSDQPQHF
CDR3nt: TGTGCCAGCTCACGGGACAGCGATCAGCCCCAGCATTTT

len: 12
j_gene: TRBJ1-1
v_gene: TRBV30
abundance: .
d_gene: .
CDR3aa: CAWRPSPTEAFF
CDR3nt: TGTGCCTGGAGACCCAGCCCCACTGAAGCTTTCTTT

len: 14
j_gene: TRBJ1-3
v_gene: TRBV6-2/TRBV6-3
abundance: .
d_gene: .
CDR3aa: CASSYGKAGNTIYF
CDR3nt: TGTGCCAGCAGTTACGGGAAGGCTGGAAACACCATATATTTT

len: 16
j_gene: TRBJ2-1
v_gene: TRBV7-2
abundance: .
d_gene: TRBD2
CDR3aa: CASSLSLAGAYNEQFF
CDR3nt: TGTGCCAGCAGCTTAAGCCTAGCGGGCGCCTACAATGAGCAGTTCTTC

len: 12
j_gene: TRBJ1-2
v_gene: TRBV6-5
abundance: .
d_gene: .
CDR3aa: CASSRGLDGYTF
CDR3nt: TGTGCCAGCAGCCGAGGGTTGGATGGCTACACCTTC

len: 14
j_gene: TRBJ2-5
v_gene: TRBV4-1
abundance: .
d_gene: .
CDR3aa: CASSQEGLLETQYF
CDR3nt: TGCGCCAGCAGCCAAGAGGGTTTATTGGAGACCCAGTACTTC

len: 18
j_gene: TRBJ2-1
v_gene: TRBV6-2/TRBV6-3
abundance: .
d_gene: .
CDR3aa: CASSFRGGGQGTGNEQFF
CDR3nt: TGTGCCAGCAGTTTTCGGGGGGGCGGACAGGGTACGGGCAATGAGCAGTTCTTC

len: 14
j_gene: TRBJ1-5
v_gene: TRBV19
abundance: .
d_gene: TRBD1
CDR3aa: CASTRRQGDQPQHF
CDR3nt: TGTGCCAGTACGAGGCGACAGGGGGATCAGCCCCAGCATTTT

len: 16
j_gene: TRBJ1-5
v_gene: TRBV21-1
abundance: .
d_gene: .
CDR3aa: CASSTSNVRGYQPQHF
CDR3nt: TGTGCCAGCAGCACATCGAATGTGAGGGGGTATCAGCCCCAGCATTTT

len: 15
j_gene: TRBJ1-2
v_gene: TRBV9
abundance: .
d_gene: .
CDR3aa: CASSVGTQPVYGYTF
CDR3nt: TGTGCCAGCAGCGTGGGGACTCAACCCGTCTATGGCTACACCTTC

len: 17
j_gene: TRBJ1-6
v_gene: TRBV24-1
abundance: .
d_gene: .
CDR3aa: CATLASGVTSYNSPLHF
CDR3nt: TGTGCCACCCTGGCGTCAGGCGTGACATCTTATAATTCACCCCTCCACTTT

len: 15
j_gene: TRBJ1-3
v_gene: TRBV6-5
abundance: .
d_gene: .
CDR3aa: CASSYSSATGNTIYF
CDR3nt: TGTGCCAGCAGTTACTCGTCAGCTACTGGAAACACCATATATTTT

len: 14
j_gene: TRBJ1-5
v_gene: TRBV12-5
abundance: .
d_gene: .
CDR3aa: CASGREHSNQPQHF
CDR3nt: TGTGCTAGTGGTCGGGAACATAGCAATCAGCCCCAGCATTTT

len: 13
j_gene: TRBJ1-1
v_gene: TRBV7-9
abundance: once
d_gene: .
CDR3aa: CASTNLGNTEAFF
CDR3nt: TGTGCCAGCACCAACCTAGGGAACACTGAAGCTTTCTTT

len: 13
j_gene: TRBJ1-1
v_gene: TRBV6-5
abundance: .
d_gene: .
CDR3aa: CASLNRANTEAFF
CDR3nt: TGTGCCAGCTTAAACAGGGCGAACACTGAAGCTTTCTTT

len: 15
j_gene: TRBJ2-1
v_gene: TRBV28
abundance: .
d_gene: .
CDR3aa: CASSHHAGTFDEQFF
CDR3nt: TGTGCCAGCAGTCATCACGCCGGGACTTTCGATGAGCAGTTCTTC

len: 14
j_gene: TRBJ1-6
v_gene: TRBV6-2/TRBV6-3
abundance: .
d_gene: .
CDR3aa: CASSYNEVGSPLHF
CDR3nt: TGTGCCAGCAGTTACAATGAGGTGGGCTCACCCCTCCACTTT

len: 13
j_gene: TRBJ2-7
v_gene: TRBV19
abundance: .
d_gene: TRBD1
CDR3aa: CASSIRDSYEQYF
CDR3nt: TGTGCCAGTAGTATCCGGGACAGCTACGAGCAGTACTTC

len: 17
j_gene: TRBJ1-5
v_gene: TRBV7-8
abundance: .
d_gene: TRBD1
CDR3aa: CASSPYGGRTGGQPQHF
CDR3nt: TGTGCCAGCAGCCCATATGGGGGCCGGACAGGGGGTCAGCCCCAGCATTTT

len: 17
j_gene: TRBJ1-6
v_gene: TRBV4-1
abundance: .
d_gene: .
CDR3aa: CASSPSGLSSYNSPLHF
CDR3nt: TGCGCCAGCAGCCCCTCGGGCCTTAGCTCCTATAATTCACCCCTCCACTTT

len: 16
j_gene: TRBJ1-5
v_gene: TRBV19
abundance: once
d_gene: TRBD1
CDR3aa: CATITPGQGRNQPQHF
CDR3nt: TGTGCCACCATAACCCCTGGACAGGGCAGAAATCAGCCCCAGCATTTT

len: 15
j_gene: TRBJ2-2
v_gene: TRBV27
abundance: .
d_gene: TRBD1
CDR3aa: CASSPEQGAGGELFF
CDR3nt: TGTGCCAGCAGTCCCGAACAGGGGGCGGGCGGGGAGCTGTTTTTT

len: 14
j_gene: TRBJ1-5
v_gene: TRBV30
abundance: few
d_gene: TRBD1
CDR3aa: CAWSPGGWDQPQHF
CDR3nt: TGTGCCTGGAGCCCAGGGGGCTGGGATCAGCCCCAGCATTTT

len: 13
j_gene: TRBJ1-6
v_gene: TRBV7-9
abundance: .
d_gene: .
CDR3aa: CASSSTRGDGLHF
CDR3nt: TGTGCCAGCAGCTCCACCCGGGGGGATGGCCTCCACTTT

len: 16
j_gene: TRBJ1-6
v_gene: TRBV11-2
abundance: .
d_gene: .
CDR3aa: CASSSPPTRQTSPLHF
CDR3nt: TGTGCCAGCAGCTCCCCCCCGACGCGGCAAACCTCACCCCTCCACTTT

len: 15
j_gene: TRBJ2-3
v_gene: TRBV20-1
abundance: .
d_gene: TRBD2
CDR3aa: CSASRAGGSTDTQYF
CDR3nt: TGCAGTGCTAGTAGGGCGGGGGGTAGCACAGATACGCAGTATTTT

len: 13
j_gene: TRBJ2-2
v_gene: TRBV6-2/TRBV6-3
abundance: .
d_gene: .
CDR3aa: CASSYYVTGELFF
CDR3nt: TGTGCCAGCAGTTACTACGTCACCGGGGAGCTGTTTTTT

len: 14
j_gene: TRBJ1-4
v_gene: TRBV29-1
abundance: .
d_gene: TRBD1
CDR3aa: CSVATGGSGEKLFF
CDR3nt: TGCAGCGTGGCGACAGGGGGTTCCGGGGAAAAACTGTTTTTT